The source of this T cell receptor (beta chain) is a study of cytomegalovirus exposure and HLA in healthy donors. General study findings and limits: Using the classifier, cytomegalovirus status was reportedly diagnosed with high specificity and sensitivity.

TCRdb's copy holds only in-frame clones and misses some; the assay was immunoSEQ multiplex PCR. The data show 300,000 to 400,000 clones, 80% to 90% seen once. About this clone itself: Its antigen is as yet unknown.

Sequencing was done on a sample of PBMCs. The clonotype was recovered from a woman younger than 30 in good health and CMV-seronegative.

CDR3 region: CASSQQGIPGYTF. The DNA of the CDR3 is TGTGCCAGCAGTCAACAGGGAATTCCGGGCTACACCTTC. The rearrangement uses TRBV6-5 and TRBJ1-2, with TRBD1 as a possible D gene (6 bases). With 5 bases removed from V and 8 bases from J, the gap between germline ends came to 15 bases. This CDR3 is built from 13 residues. Germline V gene lookup returns CDR1 MNHEY and CDR2 SVGAGI.